This T cell receptor beta chain was observed in a study of T-cell reconstitution after alpha-beta-depleted transplantation in children. Broader study findings: Reports say that about two months after transplant, the alpha-beta T cells came out of several hundred graft clones that had expanded. Some patients showed high day-60 TCRbeta diversity, which derived from surviving recipient T cells and thymic progenitors. T-cell counts and diversity at one year following transplant were attributed mainly to newly produced T cells.

This clonotype was detected a few times. Antigen specificity is unknown. Unique molecular identifiers were used in preparing the TCRbeta library. TCRdb redid the calling of the PCR reads with MiXCR, one entry per CDR3 protein. The data contain about 130,000 distinct CDR3 sequences, roughly 10% of them singletons. This CDR3 spans 19 amino acids. V lost 2 bases and J 2 bases, leaving 22 bases between the germline ends. The germline gives CDR1 MNHEY, CDR2 SVGEGT. The chain links TRBV6-2 or TRBV6-3 to TRBJ2-1; D may be TRBD2 (7 bases). The input for sequencing was PBMCs, mostly from graft donor cells, taken 180 days after TCRalphabeta/CD19-depleted stem cell transplant. The sequence was obtained from a girl under three years old who had a stem cell transplant for combined immunodeficiency, so the T cells may come from the graft donor. The CDR3 loop is CASSYVRGRHRGAYNEQFF. The CDR3 nucleotides read TGTGCCAGCAGTTACGTCCGGGGGCGTCACCGGGGGGCCTACAATGAGCAGTTCTTC.